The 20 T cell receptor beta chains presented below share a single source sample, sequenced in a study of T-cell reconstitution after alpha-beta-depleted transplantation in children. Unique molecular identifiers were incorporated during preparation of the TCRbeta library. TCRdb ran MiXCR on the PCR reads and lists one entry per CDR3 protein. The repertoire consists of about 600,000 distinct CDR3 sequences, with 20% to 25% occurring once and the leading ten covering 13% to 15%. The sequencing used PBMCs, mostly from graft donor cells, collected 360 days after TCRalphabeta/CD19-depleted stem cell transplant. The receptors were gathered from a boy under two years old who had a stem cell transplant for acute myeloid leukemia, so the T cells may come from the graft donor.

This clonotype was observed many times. The CDR3 loop is CASSEYGTGANVLTF. In DNA, the CDR3 is TGTGCCAGCAGTGAGTATGGTACTGGGGCCAACGTCCTGACTTTC. The chain has TRBV6-1 and TRBJ2-6; D gene uncertain. Looked up from germline, CDR1 is MNHNS and CDR2 is SASEGT. This CDR3 is 15 amino acids long. V lost 3 bases and J lost 2, with 8 bases in between.

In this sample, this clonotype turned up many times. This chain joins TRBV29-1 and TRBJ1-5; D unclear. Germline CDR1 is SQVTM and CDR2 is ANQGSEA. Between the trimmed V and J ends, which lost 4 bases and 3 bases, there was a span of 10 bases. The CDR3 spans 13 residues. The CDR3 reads CSVALRPNQPQHF. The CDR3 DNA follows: TGCAGCGTTGCTTTGCGTCCCAATCAGCCCCAGCATTTT.

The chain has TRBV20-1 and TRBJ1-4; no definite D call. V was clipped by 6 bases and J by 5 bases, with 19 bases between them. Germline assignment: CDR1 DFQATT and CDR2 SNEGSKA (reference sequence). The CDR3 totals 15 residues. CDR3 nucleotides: TGCAGTGCCACCAGCACTGGACGGATAAATGAAAAACTGTTTTTT. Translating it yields CSATSTGRINEKLFF.

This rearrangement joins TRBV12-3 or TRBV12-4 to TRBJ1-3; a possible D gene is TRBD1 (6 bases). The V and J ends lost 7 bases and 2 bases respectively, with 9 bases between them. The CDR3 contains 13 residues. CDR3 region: CASIKGAGNTIYF. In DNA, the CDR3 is TGTGCCAGCATTAAGGGGGCTGGAAACACCATATATTTT.

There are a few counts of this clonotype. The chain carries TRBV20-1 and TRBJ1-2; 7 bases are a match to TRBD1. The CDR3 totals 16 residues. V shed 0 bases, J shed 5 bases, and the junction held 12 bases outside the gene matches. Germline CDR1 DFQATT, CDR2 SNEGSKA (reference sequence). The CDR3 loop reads CSARDIGGQREYGYTF. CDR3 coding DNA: TGCAGTGCTAGAGATATCGGGGGACAGAGGGAATATGGCTACACCTTC.

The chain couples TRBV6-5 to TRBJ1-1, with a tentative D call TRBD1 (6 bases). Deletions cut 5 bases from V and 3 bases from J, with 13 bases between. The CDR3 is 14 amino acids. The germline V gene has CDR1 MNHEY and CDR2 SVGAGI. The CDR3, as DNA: TGTGCCAGCAGTCACAGGGCCACGGACACTGAAGCTTTCTTT. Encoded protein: CASSHRATDTEAFF.

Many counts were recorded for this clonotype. The CDR3 coding sequence is TGCAGTGCGACTGAGTGGCCGGGACAGGGGGGACCTAAGCGCAATTCACCCCTCCACTTT. This codes for CSATEWPGQGGPKRNSPLHF. The genes are TRBV20-1 and TRBJ1-6; 11 bases fit TRBD1. The germline gives CDR1 DFQATT, CDR2 SNEGSKA (reference sequence). The ends lost 6 bases at V and 7 bases at J; junction bases unmatched: 23. The CDR3 has 20 residues.

CDR3 loop: CSAVQPTTPYSPLHF. For the CDR3, the DNA is TGCAGTGCTGTCCAGCCGACCACCCCGTATTCACCCCTCCACTTT. The chain links TRBV20-1 to TRBJ1-6; no definite D call. The CDR3 extends over 15 amino acids. Trimming took 5 bases from V and 8 from J, leaving 19 bases between them. Looked up from germline, CDR1 is DFQATT and CDR2 is SNEGSKA (reference sequence).

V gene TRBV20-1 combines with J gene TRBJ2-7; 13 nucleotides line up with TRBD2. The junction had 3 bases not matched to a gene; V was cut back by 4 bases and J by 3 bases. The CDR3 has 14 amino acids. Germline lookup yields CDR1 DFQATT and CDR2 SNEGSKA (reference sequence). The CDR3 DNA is TGCAGTGCTACACTAGCGGGGGGGCTCTACGAGCAGTACGTC. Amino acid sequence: CSATLAGGLYEQYV.

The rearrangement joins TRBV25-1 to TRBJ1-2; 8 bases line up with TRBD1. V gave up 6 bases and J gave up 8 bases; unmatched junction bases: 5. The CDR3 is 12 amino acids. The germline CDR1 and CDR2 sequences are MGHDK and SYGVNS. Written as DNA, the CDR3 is TGTGCCAGCAGGCAGACAGGGGCAGGCTACACCTTC. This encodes CASRQTGAGYTF.

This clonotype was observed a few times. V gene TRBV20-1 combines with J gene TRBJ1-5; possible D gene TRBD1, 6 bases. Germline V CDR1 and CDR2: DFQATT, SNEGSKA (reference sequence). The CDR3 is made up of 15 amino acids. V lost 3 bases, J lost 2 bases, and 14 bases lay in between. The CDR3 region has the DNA TGCAGTGCTAGGATAGGGGGGGCCGGCAATCAGCCCCAGCATTTT. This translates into CSARIGGAGNQPQHF.

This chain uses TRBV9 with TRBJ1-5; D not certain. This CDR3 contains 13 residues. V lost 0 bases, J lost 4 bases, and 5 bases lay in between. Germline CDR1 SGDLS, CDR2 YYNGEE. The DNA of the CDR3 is TGTGCCAGCAGCGTAGCGGATAATCAGCCCCAGCATTTT. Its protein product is CASSVADNQPQHF.

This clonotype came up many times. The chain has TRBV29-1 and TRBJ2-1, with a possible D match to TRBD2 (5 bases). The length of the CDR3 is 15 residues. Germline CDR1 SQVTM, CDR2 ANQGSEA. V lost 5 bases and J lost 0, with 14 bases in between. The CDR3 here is CSVPLLASSYNEQFF. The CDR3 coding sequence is TGCAGCGTTCCCCTGCTAGCCAGCTCCTACAATGAGCAGTTCTTC.

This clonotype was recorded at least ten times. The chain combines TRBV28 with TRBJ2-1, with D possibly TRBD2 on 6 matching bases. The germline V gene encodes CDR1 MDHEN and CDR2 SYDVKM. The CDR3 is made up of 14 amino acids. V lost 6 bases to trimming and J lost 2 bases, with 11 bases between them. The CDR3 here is CASSLRTTYNEQFF. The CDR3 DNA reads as TGTGCCAGCAGCCTTCGGACTACCTACAATGAGCAGTTCTTC. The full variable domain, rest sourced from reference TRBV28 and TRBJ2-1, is DVKVTQSSRYLVKRTGEKVFLECVQDMDHENMFWYRQDPGLGLRLIYFSYDVKMKEKGDIPEGYSVSREKKERFSLILESASTNQTSMYLCASSLRTTYNEQFFGPGTRLTVL.

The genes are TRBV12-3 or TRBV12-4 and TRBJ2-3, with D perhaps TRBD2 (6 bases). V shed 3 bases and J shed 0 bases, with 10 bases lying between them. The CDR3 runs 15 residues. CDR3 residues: CASSFTAGSTDTQYF. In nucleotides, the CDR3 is TGTGCCAGCAGTTTCACCGCGGGGAGCACAGATACGCAGTATTTT.

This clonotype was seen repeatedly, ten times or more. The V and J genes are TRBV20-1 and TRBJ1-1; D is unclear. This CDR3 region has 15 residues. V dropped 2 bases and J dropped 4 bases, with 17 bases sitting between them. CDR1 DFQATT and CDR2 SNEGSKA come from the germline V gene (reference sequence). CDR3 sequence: CSARQNAGSSTEAFF. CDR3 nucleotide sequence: TGCAGTGCTAGACAAAATGCGGGATCAAGCACTGAAGCTTTCTTT.

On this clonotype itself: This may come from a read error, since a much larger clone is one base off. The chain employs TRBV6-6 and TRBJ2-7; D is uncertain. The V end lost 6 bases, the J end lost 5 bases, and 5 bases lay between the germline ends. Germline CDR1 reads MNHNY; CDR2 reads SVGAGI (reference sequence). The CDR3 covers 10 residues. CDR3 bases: TGTGCCAGCAGGCAGGACGAGCAGTACTTC. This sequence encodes CASRQDEQYF.

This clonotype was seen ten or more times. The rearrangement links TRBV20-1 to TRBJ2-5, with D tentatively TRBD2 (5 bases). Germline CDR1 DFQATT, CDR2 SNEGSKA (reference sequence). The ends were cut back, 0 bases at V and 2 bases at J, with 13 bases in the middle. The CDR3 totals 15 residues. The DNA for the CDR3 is TGCAGTGCTAGAGACCCTAGCCCCTGGCAAGAGACCCAGTACTTC. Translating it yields CSARDPSPWQETQYF.

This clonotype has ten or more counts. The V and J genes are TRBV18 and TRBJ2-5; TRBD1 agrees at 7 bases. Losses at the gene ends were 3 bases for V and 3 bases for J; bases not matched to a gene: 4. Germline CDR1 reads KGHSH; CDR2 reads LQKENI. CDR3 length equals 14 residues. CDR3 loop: CASSPPDREETQYF. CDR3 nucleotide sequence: TGTGCCAGCTCACCTCCTGACAGGGAAGAGACCCAGTACTTC. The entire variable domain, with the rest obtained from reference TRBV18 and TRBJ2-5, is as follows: NAGVMQNPRHLVRRRGQEARLRCSPMKGHSHVYWYRQLPEEGLKFMVYLQKENIIDESGMPKERFSAEFPKEGPSILRIQQVVRGDSAAYFCASSPPDREETQYFGPGTRLLVL.

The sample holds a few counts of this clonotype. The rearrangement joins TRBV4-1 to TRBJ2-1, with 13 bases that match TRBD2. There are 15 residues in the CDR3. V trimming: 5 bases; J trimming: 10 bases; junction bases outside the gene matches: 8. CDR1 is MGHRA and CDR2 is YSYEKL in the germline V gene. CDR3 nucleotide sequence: TGCGCCAGCAGCTCCGGACTAGCGGGGGTTGGAGAGCAGTTCTTC. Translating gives CASSSGLAGVGEQFF.